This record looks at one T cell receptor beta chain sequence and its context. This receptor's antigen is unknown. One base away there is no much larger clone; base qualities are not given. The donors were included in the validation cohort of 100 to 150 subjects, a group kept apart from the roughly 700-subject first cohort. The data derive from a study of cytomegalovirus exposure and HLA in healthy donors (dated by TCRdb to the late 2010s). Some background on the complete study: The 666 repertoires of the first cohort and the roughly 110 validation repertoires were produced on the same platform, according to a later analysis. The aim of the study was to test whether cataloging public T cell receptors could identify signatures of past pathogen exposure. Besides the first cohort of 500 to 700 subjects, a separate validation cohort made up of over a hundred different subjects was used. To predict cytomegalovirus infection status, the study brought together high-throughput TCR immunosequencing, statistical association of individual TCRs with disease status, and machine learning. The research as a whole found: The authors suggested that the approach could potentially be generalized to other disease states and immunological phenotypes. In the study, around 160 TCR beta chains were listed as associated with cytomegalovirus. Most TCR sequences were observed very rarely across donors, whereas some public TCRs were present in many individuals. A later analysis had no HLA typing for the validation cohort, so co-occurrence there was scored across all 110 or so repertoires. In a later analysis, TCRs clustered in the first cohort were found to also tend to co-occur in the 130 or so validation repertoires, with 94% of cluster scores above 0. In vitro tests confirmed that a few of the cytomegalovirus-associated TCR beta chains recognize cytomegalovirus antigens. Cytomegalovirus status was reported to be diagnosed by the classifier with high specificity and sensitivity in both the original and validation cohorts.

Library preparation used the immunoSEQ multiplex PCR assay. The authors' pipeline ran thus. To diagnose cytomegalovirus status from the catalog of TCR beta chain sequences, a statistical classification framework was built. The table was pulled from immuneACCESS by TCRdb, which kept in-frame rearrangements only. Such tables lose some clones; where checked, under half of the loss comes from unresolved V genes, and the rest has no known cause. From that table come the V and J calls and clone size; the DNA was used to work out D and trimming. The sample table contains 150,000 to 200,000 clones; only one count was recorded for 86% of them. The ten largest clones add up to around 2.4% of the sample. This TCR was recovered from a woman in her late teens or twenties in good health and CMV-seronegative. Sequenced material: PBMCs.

The sequenced DNA: TGCGCCAGCAGCCAAGACAGGGGATCTGGGGCCAACGTCCTGACTTTC. Its protein product is CASSQDRGSGANVLTF. The sequence joins TRBV4-3 to TRBJ2-6; TRBD1 is a weak D gene call, 6 bases matching. The germline V gene specifies LGHNA as CDR1 and YSLEER as CDR2. The trim is 0 bases for V and 1 base for J, with a gap of 7 bases between the germline ends. From the cysteine through the phenylalanine, the CDR3 covers 16 amino acids. Of the read, only the CDR3 DNA is kept; its 48 bases are in frame from base 1.